Below are 20 T cell receptor beta chains sequenced from a single sample in a study of T cells in Graves' hyperthyroidism and ophthalmopathy. Amplification yielded TCR beta CDR3 regions, with RNA transcripts as the source. The primer set for the first-round RT-PCR of the TCR CDR3 was HTBI. TCRdb re-called the multiplex PCR reads with MiXCR, one entry per CDR3 protein. Of over 450,000 distinct CDR3 sequences in the sample, 17% are singletons; the top ten hold 17%. The specimen sequenced was blood. These receptors were collected from a woman aged 18-35 years with Graves' ophthalmopathy.

This clonotype was found a few times. This CDR3 is CSAKHPSGAYEQYF. The CDR3 DNA follows: TGCAGTGCTAAACACCCTAGCGGGGCCTACGAGCAGTACTTC. The chain uses TRBV20-1 and TRBJ2-7, with TRBD2 matching over 9 bases. The V segment lost 4 bases and the J segment 2 bases; nucleotides outside the gene matches: 6. This CDR3 has 14 residues. The germline V gene has CDR1 DFQATT and CDR2 SNEGSKA (reference sequence).

This clonotype showed up many times. The rearrangement uses TRBV2 and TRBJ1-2, with D maybe TRBD1 (6 bases). V lost 3 bases, J lost 4 bases, and 9 bases lay in between. The CDR3 extends over 13 amino acids. From germline, CDR1 is SNHLY and CDR2 FYNNEI. The CDR3 loop is CASSDSRGYGYTF. For the CDR3, the DNA is TGTGCCAGCAGTGATTCCAGGGGCTATGGCTACACCTTC.

This clonotype came up once. The chain combines TRBV18 with TRBJ1-1, with D perhaps matching TRBD1 (5 bases). The germline gives CDR1 KGHSH, CDR2 LQKENI. The CDR3 runs to 14 residues. V was trimmed by 0 bases and J by 6 bases, leaving 11 bases between them. CDR3 protein: CASSPPAGEAEAFF. In DNA form, the CDR3 reads TGTGCCAGCTCACCACCGGCGGGGGAAGCTGAAGCTTTCTTT.

The V call is TRBV9, the J call TRBJ2-1, with 11 nucleotides matching TRBD2. The germline CDR1 and CDR2 sequences are SGDLS and YYNGEE. The CDR3 has 16 amino acids. Trimming cost V 3 bases and J 4 bases; bases outside gene matches: 6. In nucleotides, the CDR3 is TGTGCCAGCAGCGCTAGCGGGGGGACCGTATACAATGAGCAGTTCTTC. Residues: CASSASGGTVYNEQFF.

The J gene is TRBJ1-2, the V gene TRBV10-3; D gene ambiguous. There are 14 residues in the CDR3. The ends were cut back, 3 bases at V and 2 bases at J, with 10 bases in the middle. CDR1 ENHRY and CDR2 SYGVKD come from the germline V gene. The CDR3 loop reads CAISERDSNYGYTF. The CDR3 nucleotides are TGTGCCATCAGTGAACGAGACTCAAACTATGGCTACACCTTC.

This clonotype was counted between two and nine times. V usage is TRBV4-3 and J usage is TRBJ2-7; 9 nucleotides line up with TRBD2. With 0 bases clipped from V and 3 bases from J, the junction kept 9 bases outside the gene matches. The germline V gene encodes CDR1 LGHNA and CDR2 YSLEER. The CDR3 loop spans 17 amino acids. The CDR3 reads CASSQDLTSGRGYEQYF. CDR3 sequence (DNA): TGCGCCAGCAGCCAAGACCTTACTAGCGGGCGGGGCTACGAGCAGTACTTC.

This clonotype was counted at least ten times. The gene calls are TRBV28 and TRBJ2-7; 12 bases align to TRBD2. V gave up 10 bases and J gave up 0 bases; unmatched junction bases: 4. Germline V gene sequence: CDR1 MDHEN, CDR2 SYDVKM. This CDR3 region has 14 residues. CDR3 DNA sequence: TGTGCCACCCGACTAGCGGGGGACTCCTACGAGCAGTACTTC. Translation gives CATRLAGDSYEQYF.

A few counts support this clonotype. The chain is built from TRBV20-1 and TRBJ2-5, with 10 bases identical to TRBD2. Trimming at V came to 1 base and at J to 6 bases, leaving 11 bases not matched to a gene. This CDR3 has 16 residues. The germline V gene encodes CDR1 DFQATT and CDR2 SNEGSKA (reference sequence). CDR3 amino acids: CSARVLSGRVLKTQYF. The CDR3, as DNA: TGCAGTGCTAGAGTATTGAGCGGGAGGGTACTGAAGACCCAGTACTTC.

This clonotype was seen ten or more times. This chain's CDR3 is CASSFNSPSGGNEQFF. CDR3 nucleotide sequence: TGCGCCAGCAGCTTCAACTCTCCTAGCGGGGGGAATGAGCAGTTCTTC. The chain uses TRBV5-1 and TRBJ2-1, with 11 nucleotides matching TRBD2. The CDR3 is 16 residues long. Germline CDR1 and CDR2: SGHRS and YFSETQ. V was clipped by 2 bases and J by 7 bases; unmatched bases: 8.

V gene TRBV5-1 combines with J gene TRBJ2-2; 12 bases agree with TRBD2. The length of the CDR3 is 17 residues. Germline V gene data show CDR1 as SGHRS and CDR2 as YFSETQ. Unmatched junction bases numbered 5, after V lost 0 bases and J lost 5 bases. The CDR3: CASSLAASGRATGELFF. The CDR3 nucleotides read TGCGCCAGCAGCTTGGCCGCTAGCGGGAGGGCTACCGGGGAGCTGTTTTTT.

The J gene is TRBJ2-1, the V gene TRBV27; D may correspond to TRBD1 or TRBD2 (5 bases each). The V gene lost 3 bases and the J gene lost 7 bases, with 13 bases spanning the gap. This CDR3 has 14 amino acids. Germline lookup yields CDR1 MNHEY and CDR2 SMNVEV (reference sequence). The CDR3 sequence: CASSFYGAGNEQFF. The CDR3 DNA follows: TGTGCCAGCAGTTTCTACGGGGCAGGTAATGAGCAGTTCTTC.

This chain uses TRBV3-1 with TRBJ1-6; TRBD1 agrees at 9 bases. CDR1 is LGHDT and CDR2 is YNNKEL in the germline V gene (reference sequence). Trimming cost V 1 base and J 7 bases; bases outside gene matches: 5. This CDR3 spans 16 amino acids. DNA for the CDR3: TGTGCCAGCAGCCAAGCGGGGACAGGGTGGAATTCACCCCTCCACTTT. It translates to CASSQAGTGWNSPLHF. Full variable domain (missing parts from reference TRBV3-1 and TRBJ1-6): DTAVSQTPKYLVTQMGNDKSIKCEQNLGHDTMYWYKQDSKKFLKIMFSYNNKELIINETVPNRFSPKSPDKAHLNLHINSLELGDSAVYFCASSQAGTGWNSPLHFGNGTRLTVT.

The chain uses TRBV12-3 or TRBV12-4 and TRBJ1-5; 7 bases are shared with TRBD1. With 6 bases clipped from V and 7 bases from J, the junction kept 9 bases outside the gene matches. The CDR3 loop spans 14 amino acids. The CDR3 loop is CASRSTGIRQPQHF. The CDR3 DNA reads TGTGCCAGCAGGTCGACAGGGATCAGGCAGCCCCAGCATTTT.

This clonotype appeared many times. J is TRBJ1-1 and V is TRBV27; 7 bases align to TRBD1. Germline values: CDR1 MNHEY, CDR2 SMNVEV (reference sequence). V shed 5 bases and J 5 bases; nucleotides not matched to a gene: 8. CDR3 length: 14 residues. The CDR3 nucleotides are TGTGCCAGCAGTCTACACAGGGGAAGGACTGAAGCTTTCTTT. It translates to CASSLHRGRTEAFF.

The chain uses TRBV10-3 and TRBJ1-4, with D tentatively TRBD1 (6 bases). This CDR3 comprises 13 residues. Trimming took 10 bases from V and 5 from J, leaving 14 bases between them. In germline, CDR1 is ENHRY, CDR2 SYGVKD. CDR3 region: CATGGQSNEKLFF. The CDR3 coding sequence is TGTGCCACAGGAGGACAGTCAAATGAAAAACTGTTTTTT.

The chain is built from TRBV20-1 and TRBJ2-1; 8 nucleotides align to TRBD2. V dropped 0 bases and J dropped 5; count of bases not matched to a gene: 3. CDR1 and CDR2 (germline): DFQATT, SNEGSKA (reference sequence). The CDR3 contains 14 residues. CDR3 bases: TGCAGTGCTAGAGATTTTAGCGGGAACAATGAGCAGTTCTTC. Protein: CSARDFSGNNEQFF.

J is TRBJ2-1 and V is TRBV20-1, with TRBD1 matching 10 bases. The trim removed 5 bases at V and 10 bases at J, leaving 11 bases unmatched. Per germline, CDR1 DFQATT and CDR2 SNEGSKA (reference sequence). This CDR3 is built from 14 residues. This CDR3 is CSAGRDRGKGEQFF. The CDR3 bases are TGCAGTGCTGGCCGGGACAGGGGAAAAGGGGAGCAGTTCTTC.

This clonotype was observed many times. The J gene is TRBJ1-5, the V gene TRBV6-1; tentatively, D is TRBD1 (6 bases). The ends were cut back, 11 bases at V and 2 bases at J, with 19 bases in the middle. Germline lookup yields CDR1 MNHNS and CDR2 SASEGT. This CDR3 has 15 amino acids. CDR3 sequence reads: CAAEDGGPRNQPQHF. The CDR3 region has the DNA TGTGCCGCAGAGGATGGGGGGCCGCGCAATCAGCCCCAGCATTTT.

For the CDR3, the DNA is TGTGCCAGCAGCAACATTATCAGGAACACTGAAGCTTTCTTT. Protein sequence: CASSNIIRNTEAFF. The rearrangement links TRBV7-2 to TRBJ1-1; unclear D gene. Deletions cut 5 bases from V and 1 base from J, with 11 bases between. This CDR3 spans 14 amino acids. CDR1 SGHTA and CDR2 FQGNSA come from the germline V gene.

J is TRBJ2-5 and V is TRBV2; 11 nucleotides agree with TRBD2. The CDR3 length is 12 residues. J gave up 11 bases and V 5 bases, and 4 bases lay outside the gene matches. Germline CDR1 is SNHLY and CDR2 is FYNNEI. The CDR3 nucleotides read TGTGCCAGCAGTAGCCTAGCGGGGGGACAGTACTTC. Translation gives CASSSLAGGQYF.